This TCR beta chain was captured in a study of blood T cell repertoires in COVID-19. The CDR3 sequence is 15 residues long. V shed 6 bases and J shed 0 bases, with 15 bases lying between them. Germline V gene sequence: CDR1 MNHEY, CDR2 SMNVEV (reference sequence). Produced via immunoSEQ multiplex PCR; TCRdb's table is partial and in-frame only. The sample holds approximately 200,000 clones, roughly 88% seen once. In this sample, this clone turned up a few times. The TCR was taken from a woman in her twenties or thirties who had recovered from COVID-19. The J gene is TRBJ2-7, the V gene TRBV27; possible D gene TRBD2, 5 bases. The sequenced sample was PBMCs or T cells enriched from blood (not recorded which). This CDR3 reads CASSLFRGFSYEQYF. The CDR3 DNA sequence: TGTGCCAGCAGCCTTTTTCGGGGATTCTCCTACGAGCAGTACTTC.